This T cell receptor beta chain is drawn from a study of T cell responses to AZD1222 COVID-19 vaccine. Broader study findings: Of spike-specific TCRs, nearly half reportedly target regions left unmutated in variants. Repertoire sampling happened only post peak T cell response. Mostly white British, mostly female donors; authors suggested clonal diversity may be underestimated.

Generated by immunoSEQ multiplex PCR, the TCRdb table keeps only in-frame clones and is missing some. Here the sample spans tens of thousands of clones, about 88% being singletons. As for this clone: Its antigen is unidentified.

From germline, CDR1 is LNHDA and CDR2 SQIVND (reference sequence). This CDR3 spans 12 amino acids. Trimming removed 5 bases at V and 6 bases at J, with 10 bases between. This receptor was taken from an adult in good health. This chain connects TRBV19 to TRBJ1-2, with D possibly TRBD1 on 5 matching bases. Sequences were derived from peripheral blood, sampled on day 0 of AZD1222 vaccination. The CDR3 sequence: CASSAGPDGYTF. The CDR3 DNA reads as TGTGCCAGTAGTGCAGGGCCGGATGGCTACACCTTC.